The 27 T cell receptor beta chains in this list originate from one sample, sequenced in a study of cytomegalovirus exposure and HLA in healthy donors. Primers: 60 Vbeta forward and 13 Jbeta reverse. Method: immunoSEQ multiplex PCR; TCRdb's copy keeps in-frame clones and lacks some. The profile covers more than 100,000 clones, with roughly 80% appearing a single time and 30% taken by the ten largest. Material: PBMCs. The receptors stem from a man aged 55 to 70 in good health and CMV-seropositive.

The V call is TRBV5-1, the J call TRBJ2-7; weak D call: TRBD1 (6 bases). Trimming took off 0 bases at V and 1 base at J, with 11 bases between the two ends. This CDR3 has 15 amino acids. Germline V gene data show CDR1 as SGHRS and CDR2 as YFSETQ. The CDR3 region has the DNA TGCGCCAGCAGCTTGGGTTACAGGGAATCCTACGAGCAGTACTTC. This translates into CASSLGYRESYEQYF.

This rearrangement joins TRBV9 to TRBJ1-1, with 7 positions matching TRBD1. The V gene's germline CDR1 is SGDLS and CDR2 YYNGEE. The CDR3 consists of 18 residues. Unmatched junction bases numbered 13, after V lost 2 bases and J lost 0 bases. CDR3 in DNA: TGTGCCAGCAGCGTCGGATCACAGGGGAGGTTACTGAACACTGAAGCTTTCTTT. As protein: CASSVGSQGRLLNTEAFF.

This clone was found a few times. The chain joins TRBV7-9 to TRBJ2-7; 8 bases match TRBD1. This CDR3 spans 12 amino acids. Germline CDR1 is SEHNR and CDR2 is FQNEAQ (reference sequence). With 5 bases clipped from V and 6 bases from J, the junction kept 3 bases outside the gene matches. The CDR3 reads CASSATGGEQYF. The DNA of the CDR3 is TGTGCCAGCAGCGCAACAGGGGGCGAGCAGTACTTC.

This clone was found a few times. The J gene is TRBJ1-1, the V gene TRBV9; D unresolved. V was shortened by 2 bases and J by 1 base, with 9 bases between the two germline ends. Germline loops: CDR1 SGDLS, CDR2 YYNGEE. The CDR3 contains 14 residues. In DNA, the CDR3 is TGTGCCAGCAGCGTCAACAGCTGGAACACTGAAGCTTTCTTT. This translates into CASSVNSWNTEAFF.

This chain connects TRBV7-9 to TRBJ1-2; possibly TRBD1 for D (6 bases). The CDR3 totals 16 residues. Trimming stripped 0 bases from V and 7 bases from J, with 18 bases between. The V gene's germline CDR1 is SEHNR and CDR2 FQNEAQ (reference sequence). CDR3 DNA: TGTGCCAGCAGCTTAGCGTCCCAGGGGTTAATGCGTGGCTACACCTTC. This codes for CASSLASQGLMRGYTF.

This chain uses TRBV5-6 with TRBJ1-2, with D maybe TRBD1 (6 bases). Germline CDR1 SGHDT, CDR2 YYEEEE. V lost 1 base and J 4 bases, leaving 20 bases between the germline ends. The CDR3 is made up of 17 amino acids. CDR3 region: CASSLTKRQVAIYGYTF. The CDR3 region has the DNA TGTGCCAGCAGCTTGACCAAGAGACAGGTTGCTATCTATGGCTACACCTTC.

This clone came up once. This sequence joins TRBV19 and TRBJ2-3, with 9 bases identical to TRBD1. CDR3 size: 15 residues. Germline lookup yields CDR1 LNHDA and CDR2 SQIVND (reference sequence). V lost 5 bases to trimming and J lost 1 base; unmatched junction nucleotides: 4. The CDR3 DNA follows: TGTGCCAGTAGTTCCCGGGACAGGGGCACAGATACGCAGTATTTT. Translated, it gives CASSSRDRGTDTQYF.

DNA for the CDR3: TGTGCCAGCAGTCCTACAGGGTCAACTAATGAAAAACTGTTTTTT. Encoded protein: CASSPTGSTNEKLFF. The rearrangement joins TRBV28 to TRBJ1-4, with D possibly matching TRBD1 (6 bases). The CDR3 consists of 15 residues. The germline V gene has CDR1 MDHEN and CDR2 SYDVKM. V was clipped by 5 bases and J by 0 bases, with 10 bases between them. The full variable domain, its missing parts supplied by reference TRBV28 and TRBJ1-4, is DVKVTQSSRYLVKRTGEKVFLECVQDMDHENMFWYRQDPGLGLRLIYFSYDVKMKEKGDIPEGYSVSREKKERFSLILESASTNQTSMYLCASSPTGSTNEKLFFGSGTQLSVL.

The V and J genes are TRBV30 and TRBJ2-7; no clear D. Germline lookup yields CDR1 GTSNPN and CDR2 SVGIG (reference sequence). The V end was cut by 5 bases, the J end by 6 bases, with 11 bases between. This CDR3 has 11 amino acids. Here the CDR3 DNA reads TGTGCCTGGGGCCTGGGCACCGAGCAGTACTTC. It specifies CAWGLGTEQYF.

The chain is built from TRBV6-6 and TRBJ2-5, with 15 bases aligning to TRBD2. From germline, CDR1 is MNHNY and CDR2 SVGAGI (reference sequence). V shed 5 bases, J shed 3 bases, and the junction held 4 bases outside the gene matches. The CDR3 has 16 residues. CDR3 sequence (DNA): TGTGCCAGCAGTCGAGGACTAGCGGGAGGGGAAGAGACCCAGTACTTC. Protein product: CASSRGLAGGEETQYF.

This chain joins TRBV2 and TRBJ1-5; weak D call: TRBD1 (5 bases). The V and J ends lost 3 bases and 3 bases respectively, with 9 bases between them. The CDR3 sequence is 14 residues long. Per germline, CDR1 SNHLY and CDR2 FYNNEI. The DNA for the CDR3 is TGTGCCAGCAGTGATCAGGGTAACAATCAGCCCCAGCATTTT. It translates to CASSDQGNNQPQHF. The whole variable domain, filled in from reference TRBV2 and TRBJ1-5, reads EPEVTQTPSHQVTQMGQEVILRCVPISNHLYFYWYRQILGQKVEFLVSFYNNEISEKSEIFDDQFSVERPDGSNFTLKIRSTKLEDSAMYFCASSDQGNNQPQHFGDGTRLSIL.

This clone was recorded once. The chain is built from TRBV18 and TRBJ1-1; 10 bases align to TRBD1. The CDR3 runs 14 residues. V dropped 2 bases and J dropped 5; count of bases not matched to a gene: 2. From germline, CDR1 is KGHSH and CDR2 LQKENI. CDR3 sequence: CASSPGQGETEAFF. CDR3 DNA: TGTGCCAGCTCACCAGGACAGGGGGAGACTGAAGCTTTCTTT.

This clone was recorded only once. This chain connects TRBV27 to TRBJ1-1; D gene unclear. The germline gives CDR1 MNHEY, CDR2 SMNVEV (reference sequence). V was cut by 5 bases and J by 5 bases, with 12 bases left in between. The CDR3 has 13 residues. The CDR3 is CASSPAGRTEAFF. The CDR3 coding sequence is TGTGCCAGCAGTCCGGCAGGCCGGACTGAAGCTTTCTTT.

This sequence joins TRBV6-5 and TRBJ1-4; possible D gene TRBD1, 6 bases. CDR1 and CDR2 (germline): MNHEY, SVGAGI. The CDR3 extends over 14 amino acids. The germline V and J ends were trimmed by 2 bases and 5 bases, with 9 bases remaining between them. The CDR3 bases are TGTGCCAGCAGTTACGGGACAAGAAATGAAAAACTGTTTTTT. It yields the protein CASSYGTRNEKLFF.

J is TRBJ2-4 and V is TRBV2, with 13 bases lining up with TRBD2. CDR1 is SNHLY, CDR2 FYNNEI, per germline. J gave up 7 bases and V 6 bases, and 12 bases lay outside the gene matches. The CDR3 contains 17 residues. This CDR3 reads CASSELAGGPPENIQYF. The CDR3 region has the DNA TGTGCCAGCAGCGAACTAGCGGGAGGGCCCCCAGAGAACATTCAGTACTTC.

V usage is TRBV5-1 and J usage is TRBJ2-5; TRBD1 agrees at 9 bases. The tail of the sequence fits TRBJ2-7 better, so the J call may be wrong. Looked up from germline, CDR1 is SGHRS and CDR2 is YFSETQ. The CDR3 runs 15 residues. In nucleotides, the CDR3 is TGCGCCAGCAGCCGGGGTGGGGGACAGGGCACCGAGCAGTACTTC. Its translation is CASSRGGGQGTEQYF.

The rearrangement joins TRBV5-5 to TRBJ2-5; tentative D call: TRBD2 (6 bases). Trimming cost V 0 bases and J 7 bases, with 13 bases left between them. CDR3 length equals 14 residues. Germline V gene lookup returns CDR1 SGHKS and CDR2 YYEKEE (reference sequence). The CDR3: CASSLAGGSGTQYF. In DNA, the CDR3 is TGTGCCAGCAGCTTGGCCGGGGGTTCTGGGACCCAGTACTTC.

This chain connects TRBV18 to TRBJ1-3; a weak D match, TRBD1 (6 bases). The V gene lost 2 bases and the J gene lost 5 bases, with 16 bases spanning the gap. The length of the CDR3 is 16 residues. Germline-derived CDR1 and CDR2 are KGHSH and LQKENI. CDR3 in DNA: TGTGCCAGCTCACCAACGATCCGGACAGAAAGAAACACCATATATTTT. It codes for CASSPTIRTERNTIYF.

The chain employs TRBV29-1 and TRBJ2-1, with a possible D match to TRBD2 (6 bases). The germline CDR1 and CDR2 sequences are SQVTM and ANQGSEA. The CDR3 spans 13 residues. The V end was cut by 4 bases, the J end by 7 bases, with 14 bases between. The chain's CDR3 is CSVASGVGNEQFF. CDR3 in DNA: TGCAGCGTTGCCTCGGGAGTAGGTAATGAGCAGTTCTTC.

The CDR3 bases are TGTGCCAGCAGCCAAGCTATCGGGGACTTCTACGAGCAGTACTTC. Its translation: CASSQAIGDFYEQYF. V gene TRBV4-2 combines with J gene TRBJ2-7; tentatively, D is TRBD2 (6 bases). V lost 1 base and J lost 3, with 13 bases in between. The CDR3 loop spans 15 amino acids. The germline V gene encodes CDR1 LGHNA and CDR2 YNFKEQ.

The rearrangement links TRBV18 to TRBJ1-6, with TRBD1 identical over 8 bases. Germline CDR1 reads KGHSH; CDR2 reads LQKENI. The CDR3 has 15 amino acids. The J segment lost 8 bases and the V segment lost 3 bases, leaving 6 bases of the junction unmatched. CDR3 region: CASSPTGELDSPLHF. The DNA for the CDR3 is TGTGCCAGCTCACCGACAGGGGAGTTGGATTCACCCCTCCACTTT.

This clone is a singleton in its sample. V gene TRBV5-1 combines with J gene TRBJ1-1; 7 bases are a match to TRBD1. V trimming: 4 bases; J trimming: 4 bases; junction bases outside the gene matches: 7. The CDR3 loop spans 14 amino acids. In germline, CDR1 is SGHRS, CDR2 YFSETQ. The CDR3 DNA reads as TGCGCCAGCAGCCTTGACAGGGCGGGCACTGAAGCTTTCTTT. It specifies CASSLDRAGTEAFF.

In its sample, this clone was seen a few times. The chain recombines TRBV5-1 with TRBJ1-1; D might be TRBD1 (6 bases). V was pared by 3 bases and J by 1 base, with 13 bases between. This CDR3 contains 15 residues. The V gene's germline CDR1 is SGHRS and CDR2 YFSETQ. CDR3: CASSSYPGQNTEAFF. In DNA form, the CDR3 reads TGCGCCAGCAGCTCCTATCCGGGACAGAACACTGAAGCTTTCTTT.

As DNA, the CDR3 is TGTGCCAGTAGATGGGGAGTGGCAGATAATAGCAATCAGCCCCAGCATTTT. Encoded protein: CASRWGVADNSNQPQHF. This sequence joins TRBV19 and TRBJ1-5; no firm D call. V was shortened by 6 bases and J by 0 bases, with 18 bases between the two germline ends. Germline CDR1 and CDR2: LNHDA and SQIVND (reference sequence). The CDR3 loop spans 17 amino acids.

CDR3 in DNA: TGTGCCACCACTAAGGCGGGGCTAGCGGTCTACAATGAGCAGTTCTTC. Amino acids: CATTKAGLAVYNEQFF. This chain connects TRBV2 to TRBJ2-1; 7 positions match TRBD2. CDR1 is SNHLY and CDR2 is FYNNEI in the germline V gene. There are 16 residues in the CDR3. The V and J ends lost 10 bases and 3 bases, in that order; junction bases with no gene match: 15.

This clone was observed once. The CDR3 loop reads CASSRTGVTDTQYF. CDR3 DNA: TGCGCCAGCAGTCGAACAGGGGTCACAGATACGCAGTATTTT. The chain links TRBV5-1 to TRBJ2-3; 7 nucleotides align to TRBD1. The CDR3 contains 14 residues. V lost 5 bases, J lost 2 bases, and 5 bases stayed unmatched. The germline gives CDR1 SGHRS, CDR2 YFSETQ.

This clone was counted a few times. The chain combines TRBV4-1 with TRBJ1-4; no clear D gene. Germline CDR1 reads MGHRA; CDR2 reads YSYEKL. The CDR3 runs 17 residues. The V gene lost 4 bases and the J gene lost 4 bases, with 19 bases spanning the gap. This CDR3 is CASSLGGSRLINEKLFF. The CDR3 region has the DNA TGCGCCAGCAGCCTTGGTGGGTCGAGGCTGATTAATGAAAAACTGTTTTTT.